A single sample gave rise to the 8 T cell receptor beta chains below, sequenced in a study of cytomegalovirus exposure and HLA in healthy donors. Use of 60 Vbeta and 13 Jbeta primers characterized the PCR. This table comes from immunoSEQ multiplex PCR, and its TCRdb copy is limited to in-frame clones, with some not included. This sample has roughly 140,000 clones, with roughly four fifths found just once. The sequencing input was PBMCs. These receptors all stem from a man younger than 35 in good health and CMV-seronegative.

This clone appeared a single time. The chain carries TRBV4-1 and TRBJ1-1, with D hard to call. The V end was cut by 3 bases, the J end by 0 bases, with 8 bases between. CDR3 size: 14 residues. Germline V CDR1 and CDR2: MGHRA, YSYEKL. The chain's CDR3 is CASSHSNVNTEAFF. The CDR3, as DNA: TGCGCCAGCAGCCATTCTAACGTGAACACTGAAGCTTTCTTT.

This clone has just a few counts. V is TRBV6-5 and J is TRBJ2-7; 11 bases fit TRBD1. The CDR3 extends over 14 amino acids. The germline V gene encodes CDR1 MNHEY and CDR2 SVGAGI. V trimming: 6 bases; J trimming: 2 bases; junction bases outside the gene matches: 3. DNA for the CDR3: TGTGCCAGCAGCATGGACAGGGGGCCCTACGAGCAGTACTTC. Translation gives CASSMDRGPYEQYF.

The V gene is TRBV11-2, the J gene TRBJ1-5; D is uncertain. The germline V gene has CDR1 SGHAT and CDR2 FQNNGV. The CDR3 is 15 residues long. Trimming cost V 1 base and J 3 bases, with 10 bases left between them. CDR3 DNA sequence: TGTGCCAGCAGCTTAGGATCGCCAGTCAATCAGCCCCAGCATTTT. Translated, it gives CASSLGSPVNQPQHF.

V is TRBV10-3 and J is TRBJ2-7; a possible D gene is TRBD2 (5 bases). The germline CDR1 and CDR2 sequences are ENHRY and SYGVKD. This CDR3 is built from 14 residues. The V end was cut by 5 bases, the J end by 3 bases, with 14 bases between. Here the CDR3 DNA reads TGTGCCATCAGTCCCGGCCTAGCACACTACGAGCAGTACTTC. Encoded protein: CAISPGLAHYEQYF.

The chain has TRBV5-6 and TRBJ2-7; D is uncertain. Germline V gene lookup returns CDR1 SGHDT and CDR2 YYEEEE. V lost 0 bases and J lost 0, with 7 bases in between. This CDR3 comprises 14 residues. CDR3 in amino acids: CASSLEFSSYEQYF. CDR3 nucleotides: TGTGCCAGCAGCTTGGAATTTAGCTCCTACGAGCAGTACTTC.

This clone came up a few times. CDR3: CASSAPGGQRGYTF. CDR3 in DNA: TGTGCCAGTTCTGCTCCCGGGGGGCAGAGGGGCTACACCTTC. The chain employs TRBV19 and TRBJ1-2; D possibly corresponds to TRBD1 (6 bases). Germline CDR1 LNHDA, CDR2 SQIVND (reference sequence). The germline V and J ends were trimmed by 8 bases and 8 bases, with 21 bases remaining between them. The CDR3 sequence is 14 residues long.

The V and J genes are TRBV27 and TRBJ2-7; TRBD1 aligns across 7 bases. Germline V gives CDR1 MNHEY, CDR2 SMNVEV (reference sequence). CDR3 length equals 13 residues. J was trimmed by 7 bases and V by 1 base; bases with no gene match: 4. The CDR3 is CASSLWTGKEQYF. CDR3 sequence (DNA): TGTGCCAGCAGTTTATGGACAGGCAAGGAGCAGTACTTC.

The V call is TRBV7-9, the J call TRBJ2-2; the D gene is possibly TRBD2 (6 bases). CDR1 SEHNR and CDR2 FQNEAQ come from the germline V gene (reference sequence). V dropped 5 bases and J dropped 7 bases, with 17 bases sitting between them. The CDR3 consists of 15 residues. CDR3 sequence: CASSRDSSGGGELFF. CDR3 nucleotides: TGTGCCAGCAGCCGGGACTCCTCCGGGGGCGGGGAGCTGTTTTTT. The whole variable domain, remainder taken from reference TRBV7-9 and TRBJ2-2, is DTGVSQNPRHKITKRGQNVTFRCDPISEHNRLYWYRQTLGQGPEFLTYFQNEAQLEKSRLLSDRFSAERPKGSFSTLEIQRTEQGDSAMYLCASSRDSSGGGELFFGEGSRLTVL.